This T cell receptor beta chain comes out of a study of long-term antiretroviral therapy in people with HIV. It was version v3.0 of the immunoSEQ assay that was run at survey level. Sequencing had a target that covered roughly 40,000-55,000 T-cell genomes per sample. Method: immunoSEQ multiplex PCR; TCRdb's copy keeps in-frame clones and lacks some. The sample gives around 30,000 clones, 87% of which show up once; 13% is in the top ten. The V gene's germline CDR1 is MNHEY and CDR2 SMNVEV (reference sequence). After removal of 5 bases from V and 1 base from J, the junction contained 8 bases not matched to a gene. CDR3 size: 16 residues.

Source: unsorted PBMCs, taken 1.1 years after starting antiretroviral therapy. The chain recombines TRBV27 with TRBJ2-7; TRBD2 matches 10 bases. The receptor comes from a man younger than 30 with HIV. CDR3 coding DNA: TGTGCCAGCAGTCTCCGACTAGCGGGCGAGTCCTACGAGCAGTACTTC. Encoded protein: CASSLRLAGESYEQYF.